This TCR beta chain is drawn from a study of T cells in Graves' hyperthyroidism and ophthalmopathy. TCR beta CDR3 sequences were amplified from RNA transcripts. The TCR CDR3 was amplified in a first-round RT-PCR using the HTBI primer set. MiXCR, run by TCRdb on the multiplex PCR reads, gives a single entry per CDR3 protein. The top ten clones hold roughly 50% of a sample with hundreds of thousands of distinct CDR3 sequences, about a sixth of them seen once. This clonotype was observed at least ten times. The germline V gene encodes CDR1 SGHTS and CDR2 YDEGEE. The V segment lost 1 base and the J segment 4 bases; nucleotides outside the gene matches: 6. CDR3 length: 16 amino acids.

The source of this sequence is an older woman with Graves' ophthalmopathy. J is TRBJ2-5 and V is TRBV5-8; TRBD1 matches at 11 bases. Sample: blood. In DNA, the CDR3 is TGTGCCAGCAGCTTGAGGACAGGGGGCAAGATAGAGACCCAGTACTTC. As protein: CASSLRTGGKIETQYF.